This T cell receptor beta chain was sequenced during a study of blood T cell repertoires in COVID-19. Turning to the study itself: The origin of the acute and convalescent COVID-19 samples was the United States, Italy and Spain. The analysed material was cDNA or gDNA that came from T cells, B-cell-depleted T cells, or PBMCs.

Per the authors' pipeline: Reference gene primer amplification in the assay estimated nucleated cell counts. Some clones are missing from TCRdb's copy, which holds only in-frame ones; the method was immunoSEQ multiplex PCR. The V and J calls and clone size were taken over from that table, and D and trimming were inferred from the DNA. The table has about 260,000 clones, approximately 84% seen once. Germline CDR1 and CDR2: SGHRS and YFSETQ. V lost 1 base to trimming and J lost 2 bases, with 10 bases between them. The CDR3 runs 15 residues. The gene calls are TRBV5-1 and TRBJ1-3, with D possibly matching TRBD1 (6 bases). This TCR derives from a woman aged 80 or over with acute or convalescent COVID-19. The material sequenced was peripheral blood. The CDR3 loop reads CASSLKGEPGNTIYF. The DNA for the CDR3 is TGCGCCAGCAGCTTGAAGGGGGAGCCTGGAAACACCATATATTTT.